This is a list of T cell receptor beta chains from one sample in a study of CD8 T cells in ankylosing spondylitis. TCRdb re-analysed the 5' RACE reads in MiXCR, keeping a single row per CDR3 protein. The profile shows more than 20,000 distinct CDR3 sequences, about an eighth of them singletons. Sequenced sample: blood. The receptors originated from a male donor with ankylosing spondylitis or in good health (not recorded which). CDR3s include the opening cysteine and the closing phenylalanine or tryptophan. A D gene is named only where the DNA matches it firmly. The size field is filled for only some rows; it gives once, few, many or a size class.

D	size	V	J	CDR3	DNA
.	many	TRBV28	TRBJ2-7	CASSLLRGAYEQYF	TGTGCCAGCAGTTTACTCAGGGGGGCCTACGAGCAGTACTTC
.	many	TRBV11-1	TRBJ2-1	CASSLDARYDEQFF	TGTGCCAGCAGCTTAGATGCTAGGTACGATGAGCAGTTCTTC
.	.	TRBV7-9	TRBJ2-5	CASSFLNQETQYF	TGTGCCAGCAGCTTCCTAAACCAAGAGACCCAGTACTTC
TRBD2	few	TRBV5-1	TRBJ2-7	CASGLNSGSYEQYF	TGCGCCAGCGGCCTTAATAGCGGGAGCTACGAGCAGTACTTC
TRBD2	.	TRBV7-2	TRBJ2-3	CASSPLAGEKDTQYF	TGTGCCAGCAGCCCATTAGCGGGAGAGAAAGATACGCAGTATTTT
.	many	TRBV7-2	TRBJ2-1	CASSWDTGSYNEQFF	TGTGCCAGCAGTTGGGACACAGGCTCCTACAATGAGCAGTTCTTC
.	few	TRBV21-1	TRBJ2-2	CAQRWTANTGELFF	TGTGCCCAAAGGTGGACAGCCAACACCGGGGAGCTGTTTTTT
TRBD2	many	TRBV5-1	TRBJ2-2	CASSLTSGRALDTGELFF	TGCGCCAGCAGCTTGACTAGCGGGAGGGCCTTAGACACCGGGGAGCTGTTTTTT
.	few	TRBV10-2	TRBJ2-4	CASSERLGGAKNIQYF	TGCGCCAGCAGTGAGAGGTTGGGGGGTGCCAAAAACATTCAGTACTTC
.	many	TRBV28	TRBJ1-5	CASSPLSGRGSNQPQHF	TGTGCCAGCAGTCCACTCTCGGGCCGCGGGAGCAATCAGCCCCAGCATTTT
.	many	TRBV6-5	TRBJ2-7	CASSSSRSSYEQYF	TGTGCCAGCAGCTCCTCCCGAAGCTCCTACGAGCAGTACTTC
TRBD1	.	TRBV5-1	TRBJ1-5	CASSSGTGDNQPQHF	TGCGCCAGCAGCTCAGGGACAGGTGACAATCAGCCCCAGCATTTT
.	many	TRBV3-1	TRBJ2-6	CASSQDGAKGANVLTF	TGTGCCAGCAGCCAAGACGGCGCGAAAGGGGCCAACGTCCTGACTTTC
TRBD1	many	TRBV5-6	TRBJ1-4	CASSRDRIASTNEKLFF	TGTGCCAGCAGTCGGGACAGAATAGCTTCAACTAATGAAAAACTGTTTTTT
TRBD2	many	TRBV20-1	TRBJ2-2	CSARDLTSGGAGTGELFF	TGCAGTGCTAGAGATCTTACTAGCGGGGGGGCGGGCACCGGGGAGCTGTTTTTT
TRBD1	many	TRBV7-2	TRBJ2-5	CASSPDRDWETQYF	TGTGCCAGCAGCCCAGACAGGGATTGGGAGACCCAGTACTTC
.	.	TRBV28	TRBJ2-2	CASSLRRNTGELFF	TGTGCCAGCAGTTTAAGGCGAAACACCGGGGAGCTGTTTTTT
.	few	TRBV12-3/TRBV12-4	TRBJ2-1	CASSSTVTEQFF	TGTGCCAGCAGTTCGACAGTCACGGAGCAGTTCTTC
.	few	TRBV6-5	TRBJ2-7	CASRTSGVHEQYF	TGTGCCAGCAGGACATCAGGGGTCCACGAGCAGTACTTC
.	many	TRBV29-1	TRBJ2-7	CSVVVDYYEQYF	TGCAGCGTTGTGGTGGACTACTACGAGCAGTACTTC
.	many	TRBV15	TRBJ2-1	CATSKGIKELEQFF	TGTGCCACCAGCAAGGGGATTAAGGAGTTGGAGCAGTTCTTC
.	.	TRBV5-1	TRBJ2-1	CASSLGLGASSYNEQFF	TGCGCCAGCAGCTTGGGTTTGGGGGCCAGCTCCTACAATGAGCAGTTCTTC
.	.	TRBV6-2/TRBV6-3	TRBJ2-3	CASSYRSPGTDTQYF	TGTGCCAGCAGTTACCGAAGTCCAGGGACTGATACGCAGTATTTT
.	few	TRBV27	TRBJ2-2	CASSLYRNPGELFF	TGTGCCAGCAGTTTATATAGGAACCCCGGGGAGCTGTTTTTT
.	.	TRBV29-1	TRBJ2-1	CSVEDREIAYNEQFF	TGCAGCGTTGAAGACAGGGAGATTGCCTACAATGAGCAGTTCTTC
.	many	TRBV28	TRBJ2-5	CASSLFDGVETQYF	TGTGCCAGCAGTTTATTTGACGGGGTAGAGACCCAGTACTTC
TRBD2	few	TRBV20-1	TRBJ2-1	CSACAGTTVCNEQFF	TGCAGTGCATGCGCCGGGACTACGGTCTGCAATGAGCAGTTCTTC